These T cell receptor beta chains were read from a single sample in a study of cytomegalovirus exposure and HLA in healthy donors. The data were produced by immunoSEQ multiplex PCR, yet TCRdb's version contains in-frame clones alone and is incomplete. This sample's table has about 170,000 clones. Sequencing was done on a sample of PBMCs. The source of these receptors is a woman aged 55-69 years in good health and CMV-seronegative. The CDR3 runs from the conserved cysteine through the conserved F or W. Each record gives: CDR3 DNA, CDR3 protein, D gene, J gene, V gene. The D gene is left open where the match is weak.

DNA: TGTGCCAGCAGCTTCCGCACCGGGGAGCTGTTTTTT
CDR3: CASSFRTGELFF
D: -
J: TRBJ2-2
V: TRBV7-2

DNA: TGTGCCAGTAGTACCGGGACAGGGGAAGAGACCCAGTACTTC
CDR3: CASSTGTGEETQYF
D: TRBD1
J: TRBJ2-5
V: TRBV19

DNA: TGTGCTAGTGGTGTTCCGGGACAGGGTCCCCTCTACGAGCAGTACTTC
CDR3: CASGVPGQGPLYEQYF
D: TRBD1
J: TRBJ2-7
V: TRBV12-5

DNA: TGTGCCAGCAGTTACTTGACAGGCGGACAAGAGACCCAGTACTTC
CDR3: CASSYLTGGQETQYF
D: -
J: TRBJ2-5
V: TRBV6-5

DNA: TGTGCCAGCAGCCAAGATTTTCAGGGCGGTGGCTACACCTTC
CDR3: CASSQDFQGGGYTF
D: -
J: TRBJ1-2
V: TRBV4-2

DNA: TGTGCCAGCAGCCCCGACAGGGGGGACTACAATGAGCAGTTCTTC
CDR3: CASSPDRGDYNEQFF
D: TRBD1
J: TRBJ2-1
V: TRBV2

DNA: TGTGCCAGCAGCGTAAGCACGAGAACTGAAGCTTTCTTC
CDR3: CASSVSTRTEAFF
D: -
J: TRBJ1-1
V: TRBV9

DNA: TGCAGCGCCCGTAACTCCTACGAGCAGTACTTC
CDR3: CSARNSYEQYF
D: -
J: TRBJ2-7
V: TRBV29-1

DNA: TGTGCCAGCAGTTACTCCGGGGGTCAGTATGGCTACACCTTC
CDR3: CASSYSGGQYGYTF
D: -
J: TRBJ1-2
V: TRBV6-5

DNA: TGTGCCAGTAGTATTTCAGGGTTTGCTGAAGCTTTCTTT
CDR3: CASSISGFAEAFF
D: -
J: TRBJ1-1
V: TRBV19

DNA: TGTGCCAGCAGCTCACAGGGGTTGAACACCGGGGAGCTGTTTTTT
CDR3: CASSSQGLNTGELFF
D: TRBD1
J: TRBJ2-2
V: TRBV7-9

DNA: TGTGCCAGCAGCTACCAGGGGGAGGCTGAAGCTTTCTTT
CDR3: CASSYQGEAEAFF
D: TRBD1
J: TRBJ1-1
V: TRBV7-3

DNA: TGCGCCAGCAGTGAGACTCTAGCGTTCTCCTACGAGCAGTACTTC
CDR3: CASSETLAFSYEQYF
D: -
J: TRBJ2-7
V: TRBV10-2

DNA: TGTGCCAGCAGCTTAGACTATAACAATGAGCAGTTCTTC
CDR3: CASSLDYNNEQFF
D: -
J: TRBJ2-1
V: TRBV7-3

DNA: TGCGCCACTGCGGGAGGGTTGGGCTACGAGCAGTACTTC
CDR3: CATAGGLGYEQYF
D: TRBD2
J: TRBJ2-7
V: TRBV5-1

DNA: TGTGCCAGCAGTGAAGCCCAGAGGGACAGGGAGAGGGAGACTAGCGGGGGCAATGAGCAGTTCTTC
CDR3: CASSEAQRDRERETSGGNEQFF
D: TRBD2
J: TRBJ2-1
V: TRBV2

DNA: TGTGCCAGTAGCAGGCTAGGGGCCCCAAATCAGCCCCAGCATTTT
CDR3: CASSRLGAPNQPQHF
D: -
J: TRBJ1-5
V: TRBV19

DNA: TGCGCCAGCAGTGAACGGCGGCAAGAGACCCAGTACTTC
CDR3: CASSERRQETQYF
D: -
J: TRBJ2-5
V: TRBV10-1

DNA: TGTGCCAGCAGCGAACAGGGCTACGAGCAGTACTTC
CDR3: CASSEQGYEQYF
D: -
J: TRBJ2-7
V: TRBV6-5

DNA: TGCGCCAGCAGCTTGGAGGGTAGCGGGAGGGCCAAGGGCAATGAGCAGTTCTTC
CDR3: CASSLEGSGRAKGNEQFF
D: TRBD2
J: TRBJ2-1
V: TRBV5-1

DNA: TGTGCCAGCTCACCGGGACAGGCTATCGGGGAGCTGTTTTTT
CDR3: CASSPGQAIGELFF
D: TRBD1
J: TRBJ2-2
V: TRBV18

DNA: TGTGCCAGTACAGCCCACGGGGGGGCCGCAGATACGCAGTATTTT
CDR3: CASTAHGGAADTQYF
D: TRBD2
J: TRBJ2-3
V: TRBV19

DNA: TGTGCCAGCAGCTCGACAGAAGAGACCCAGTACTTC
CDR3: CASSSTEETQYF
D: -
J: TRBJ2-5
V: TRBV5-7

DNA: TGCGCCAGCAGCCTCACAGGGAATAGCGACGAGCAGTACTTC
CDR3: CASSLTGNSDEQYF
D: -
J: TRBJ2-7
V: TRBV5-1

DNA: TGTGCCAGTGGGGGCCGTTACGACACTGAAGCTTTCTTT
CDR3: CASGGRYDTEAFF
D: -
J: TRBJ1-1
V: TRBV19

DNA: TGTGCCAGCAGGGTCACGACAGACTATGGCTACACCTTC
CDR3: CASRVTTDYGYTF
D: -
J: TRBJ1-2
V: TRBV6-1

DNA: TGCAGCGCTCGAGGGGGCCCGAATGAAAAACTGTTTTTT
CDR3: CSARGGPNEKLFF
D: TRBD1
J: TRBJ1-4
V: TRBV29-1

DNA: TGTGCCAGCAGCCCCGGGACTAGACTTAGCGAGCAGTACTTC
CDR3: CASSPGTRLSEQYF
D: TRBD2
J: TRBJ2-7
V: TRBV5-4

DNA: TGTGCCAGCAGCTCCCAGATCCCTGCTAGCACAGATACGCAGTATTTT
CDR3: CASSSQIPASTDTQYF
D: -
J: TRBJ2-3
V: TRBV11-2

DNA: TGTGCCAGCAGCCAAGATCGGGGGCAGCCCCAGCATTTT
CDR3: CASSQDRGQPQHF
D: -
J: TRBJ1-5
V: TRBV4-2

DNA: TGTGCCAGCAGCTCCAACAGGGGGCGCGTGGGTAATTCACCCCTCCACTTT
CDR3: CASSSNRGRVGNSPLHF
D: TRBD1
J: TRBJ1-6
V: TRBV13

DNA: TGTGCCAGCTCACCAACAGGGGATAGCACAGATACGCAGTATTTT
CDR3: CASSPTGDSTDTQYF
D: TRBD1
J: TRBJ2-3
V: TRBV18

DNA: TGTGCCAGTAGTATCGGGACAGGGAGATGGGAGAGCTCTGGGGCCAACGTCCTGACTTTC
CDR3: CASSIGTGRWESSGANVLTF
D: TRBD1
J: TRBJ2-6
V: TRBV19

DNA: TGTGCCAGCAGTTCCTGGACAGGGGGCTCAACTGAAGCTTTCTTT
CDR3: CASSSWTGGSTEAFF
D: TRBD1
J: TRBJ1-1
V: TRBV27

DNA: TGTGCCAGCAGGGCTAGACAGGGAGCGAACACCGGGGAGCTGTTTTTT
CDR3: CASRARQGANTGELFF
D: TRBD1
J: TRBJ2-2
V: TRBV4-2

DNA: TGTGCCAGCAGCCCAGGACAGGGGATAGCCAAAAACATTCAGTACTTC
CDR3: CASSPGQGIAKNIQYF
D: TRBD1
J: TRBJ2-4
V: TRBV7-9

DNA: TGTGCCAGCAGTCGAATTGACAAAACTGGAAACACCATATATTTT
CDR3: CASSRIDKTGNTIYF
D: -
J: TRBJ1-3
V: TRBV7-9

DNA: TGTGCCAGCAGCGACAGGGTCTCTGGAAACACCATATATTTT
CDR3: CASSDRVSGNTIYF
D: TRBD1
J: TRBJ1-3
V: TRBV7-6

DNA: TGTGCCAGCAGGCTTGTAGCGGGGGGGCCTGCAGATACGCAGTATTTT
CDR3: CASRLVAGGPADTQYF
D: TRBD2
J: TRBJ2-3
V: TRBV6-4

DNA: TGCGCCAGCAGCTCGGACATTTTCGCTCACTATGGCTACACCTTC
CDR3: CASSSDIFAHYGYTF
D: -
J: TRBJ1-2
V: TRBV5-1

DNA: TGTGCCAGCAGCTTAACTAGCGCTAGCACAGATACGCAGTATTTT
CDR3: CASSLTSASTDTQYF
D: TRBD2
J: TRBJ2-3
V: TRBV7-2

DNA: TGTGCCAGTAGTATAGGAGGGAGGGAGACCCAGTACTTC
CDR3: CASSIGGRETQYF
D: -
J: TRBJ2-5
V: TRBV19

DNA: TGTGCCAGCAGCTTAAGTGTGGAGCGTACAGATACGCAGTATTTT
CDR3: CASSLSVERTDTQYF
D: -
J: TRBJ2-3
V: TRBV7-3

DNA: TGTGCCAGCAGCTTATGGCTTTCCCCCCAAGAGACCCAGTACTTC
CDR3: CASSLWLSPQETQYF
D: -
J: TRBJ2-5
V: TRBV13